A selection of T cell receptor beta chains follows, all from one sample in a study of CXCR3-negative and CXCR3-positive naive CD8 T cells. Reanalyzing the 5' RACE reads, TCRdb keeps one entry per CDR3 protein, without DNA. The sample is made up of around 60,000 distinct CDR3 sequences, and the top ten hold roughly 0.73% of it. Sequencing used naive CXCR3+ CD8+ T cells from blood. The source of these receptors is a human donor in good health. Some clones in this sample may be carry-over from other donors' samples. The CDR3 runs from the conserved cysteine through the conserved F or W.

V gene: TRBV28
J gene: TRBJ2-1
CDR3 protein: CASSPARDSSYNEQFF

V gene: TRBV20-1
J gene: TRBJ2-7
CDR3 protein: CSARPLVGQGQEQYF

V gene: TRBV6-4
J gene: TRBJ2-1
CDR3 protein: CASSDGIDEQFF

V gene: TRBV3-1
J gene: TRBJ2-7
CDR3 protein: CASSQDNQYYEQYF

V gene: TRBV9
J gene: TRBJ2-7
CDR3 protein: CASSVNSYEQYF

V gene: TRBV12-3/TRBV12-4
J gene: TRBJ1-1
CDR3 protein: CASRPFMNTEAFF

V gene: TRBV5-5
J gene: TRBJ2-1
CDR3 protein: CASSLGASVIYNEQFF

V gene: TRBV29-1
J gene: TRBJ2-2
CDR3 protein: CSVERQGDSTGELFF

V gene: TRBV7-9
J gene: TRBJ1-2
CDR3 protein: CASRTGGGLGYGYTF

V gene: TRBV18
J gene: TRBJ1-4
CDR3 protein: CASQTRNEEKLFF

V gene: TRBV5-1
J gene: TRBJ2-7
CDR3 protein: CASSVKTGTYEQYF

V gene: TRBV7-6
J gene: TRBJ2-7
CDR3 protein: CASSFGPAYEQYF

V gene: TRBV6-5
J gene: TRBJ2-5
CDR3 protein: CASSSGHIGTQYF

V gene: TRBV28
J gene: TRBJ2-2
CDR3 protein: CASSLTGTEGTGELFF

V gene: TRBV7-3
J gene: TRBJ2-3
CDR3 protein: CASSSRGSASDTQYF

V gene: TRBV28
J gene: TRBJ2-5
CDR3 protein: CASTKGLTQETQYF

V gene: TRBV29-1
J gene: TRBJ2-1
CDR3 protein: CSAGQGDHEQFF

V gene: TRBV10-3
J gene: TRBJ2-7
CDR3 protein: CATIQGLGDSEQYF

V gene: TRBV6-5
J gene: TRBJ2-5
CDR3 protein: CASSWGQGKTQYF

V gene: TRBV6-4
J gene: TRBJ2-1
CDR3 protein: CASSTSGADYNEQFF

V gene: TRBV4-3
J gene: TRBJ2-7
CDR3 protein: CASSQAATGELQQYF

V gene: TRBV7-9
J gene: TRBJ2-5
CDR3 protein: CASSFQGALETQYF

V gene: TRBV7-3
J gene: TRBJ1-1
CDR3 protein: CASSPTTGLGTEAFF

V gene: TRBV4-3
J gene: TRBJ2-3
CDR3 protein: CASSQDPHGQTNTDTQYF

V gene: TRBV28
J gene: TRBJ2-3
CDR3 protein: CASSLPTSGSPDTQYF

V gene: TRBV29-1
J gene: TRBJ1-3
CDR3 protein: CSARRGSGNTIYF

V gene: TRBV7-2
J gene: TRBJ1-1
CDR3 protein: CASSSNLQGTEAFF

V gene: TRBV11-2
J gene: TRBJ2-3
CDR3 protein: CASSVLTGVTDTRYF

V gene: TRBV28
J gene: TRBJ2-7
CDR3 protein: CASILSLGNVYEQYF

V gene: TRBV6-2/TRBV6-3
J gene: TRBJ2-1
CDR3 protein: CASSYVGGGSYNEQFF

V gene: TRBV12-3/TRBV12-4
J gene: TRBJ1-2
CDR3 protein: CASSLKGPHYGYTF

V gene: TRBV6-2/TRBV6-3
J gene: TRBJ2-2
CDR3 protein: CASSRTSTGSNTGELFF

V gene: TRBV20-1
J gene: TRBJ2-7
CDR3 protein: CTGPEVPYEQYF

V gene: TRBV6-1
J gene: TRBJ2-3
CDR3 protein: CASSDPRTEVSDTQYF

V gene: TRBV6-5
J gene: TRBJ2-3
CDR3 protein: CASSYGPGPQYF

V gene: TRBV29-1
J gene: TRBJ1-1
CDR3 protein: CSVELGSRTEAFF

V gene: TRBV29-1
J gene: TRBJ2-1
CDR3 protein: CSAEETDNEQFF

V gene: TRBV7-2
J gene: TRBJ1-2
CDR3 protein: CASSFPGTVPDTPKMYGYTF

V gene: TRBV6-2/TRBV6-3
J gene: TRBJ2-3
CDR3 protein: CASSYRDYYTDTQYF

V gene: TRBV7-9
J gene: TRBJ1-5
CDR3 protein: CASSFAGEFNQPQHF

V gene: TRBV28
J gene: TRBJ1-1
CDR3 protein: CASRRRSGESFKAFF

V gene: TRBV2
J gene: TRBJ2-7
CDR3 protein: CASSWTPESYEQYF

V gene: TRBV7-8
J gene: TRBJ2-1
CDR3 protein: CASSWGHRAGNEQFF

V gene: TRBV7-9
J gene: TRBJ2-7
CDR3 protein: CASSLETQPHNEQYF

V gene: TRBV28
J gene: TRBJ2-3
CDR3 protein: CASALTDTQYF

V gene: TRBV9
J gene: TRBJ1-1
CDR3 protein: CASSGDGRSEAFF

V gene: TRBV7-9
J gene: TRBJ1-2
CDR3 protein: CASSGSPTGIANYGYTF

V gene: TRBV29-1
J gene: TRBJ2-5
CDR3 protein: CSVEDSGGETQYF

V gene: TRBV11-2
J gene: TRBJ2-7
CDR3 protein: CASSPISDSYEQYF

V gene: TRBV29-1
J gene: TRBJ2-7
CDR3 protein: CSAWGGTGTDEQYF

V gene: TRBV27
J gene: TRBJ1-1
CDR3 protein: CASSPERQETTEAFF

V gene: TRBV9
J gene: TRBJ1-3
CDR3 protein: CASSAIIGLGNTIYF

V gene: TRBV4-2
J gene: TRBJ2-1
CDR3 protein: CASSQDMVGSIYNEQFF

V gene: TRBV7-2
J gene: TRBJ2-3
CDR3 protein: CASSQQGQTSTDTQYF

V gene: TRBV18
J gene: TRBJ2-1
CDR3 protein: CASSPMAGGNNEQFF